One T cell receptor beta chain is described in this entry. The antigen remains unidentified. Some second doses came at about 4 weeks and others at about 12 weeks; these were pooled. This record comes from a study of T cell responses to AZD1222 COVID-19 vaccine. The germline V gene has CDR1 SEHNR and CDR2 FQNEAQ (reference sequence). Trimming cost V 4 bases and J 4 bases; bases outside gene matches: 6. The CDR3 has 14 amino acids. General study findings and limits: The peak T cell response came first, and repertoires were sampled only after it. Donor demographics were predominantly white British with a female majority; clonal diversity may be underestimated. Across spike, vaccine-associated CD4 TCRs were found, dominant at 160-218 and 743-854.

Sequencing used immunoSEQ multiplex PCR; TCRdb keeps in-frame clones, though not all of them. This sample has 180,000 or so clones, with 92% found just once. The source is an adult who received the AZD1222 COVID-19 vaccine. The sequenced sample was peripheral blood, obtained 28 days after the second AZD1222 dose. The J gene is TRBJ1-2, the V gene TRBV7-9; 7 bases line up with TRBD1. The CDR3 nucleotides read TGTGCCAGCAGCTCCCAGGGGGACGGCTATGGCTACACCTTC. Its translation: CASSSQGDGYGYTF. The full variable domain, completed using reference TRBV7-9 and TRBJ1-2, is DTGVSQNPRHKITKRGQNVTFRCDPISEHNRLYWYRQTLGQGPEFLTYFQNEAQLEKSRLLSDRFSAERPKGSFSTLEIQRTEQGDSAMYLCASSSQGDGYGYTFGSGTRLTVV.